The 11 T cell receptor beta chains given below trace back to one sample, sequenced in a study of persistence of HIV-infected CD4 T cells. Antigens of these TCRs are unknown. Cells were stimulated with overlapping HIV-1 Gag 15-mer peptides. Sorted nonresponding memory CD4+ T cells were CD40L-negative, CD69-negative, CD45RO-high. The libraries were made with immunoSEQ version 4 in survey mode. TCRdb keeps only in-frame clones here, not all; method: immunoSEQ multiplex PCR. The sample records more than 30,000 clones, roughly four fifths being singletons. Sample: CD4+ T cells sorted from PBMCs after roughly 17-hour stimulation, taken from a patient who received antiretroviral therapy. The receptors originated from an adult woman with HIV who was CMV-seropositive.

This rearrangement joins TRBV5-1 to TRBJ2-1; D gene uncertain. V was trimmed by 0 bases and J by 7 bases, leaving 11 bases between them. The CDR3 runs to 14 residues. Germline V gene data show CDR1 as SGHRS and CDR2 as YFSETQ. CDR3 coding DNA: TGCGCCAGCAGCTTGGTCGGACCACCAAATGAGCAGTTCTTC. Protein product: CASSLVGPPNEQFF.

The CDR3 region is CASSLGFRDEAEAFF. The CDR3 coding sequence is TGCGCCAGCAGCTTGGGGTTCAGGGATGAGGCTGAAGCTTTCTTT. The chain recombines TRBV5-1 with TRBJ1-1; maybe TRBD1 (5 bases). The ends were cut back, 0 bases at V and 6 bases at J, with 15 bases in the middle. Germline CDR1 reads SGHRS; CDR2 reads YFSETQ. The CDR3 length is 15 residues.

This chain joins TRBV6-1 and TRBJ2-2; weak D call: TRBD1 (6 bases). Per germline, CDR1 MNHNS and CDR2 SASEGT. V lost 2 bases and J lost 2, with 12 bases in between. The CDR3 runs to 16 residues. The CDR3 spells CASSENPGVNTGELFF. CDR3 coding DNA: TGTGCCAGCAGTGAAAATCCAGGGGTAAACACCGGGGAGCTGTTTTTT.

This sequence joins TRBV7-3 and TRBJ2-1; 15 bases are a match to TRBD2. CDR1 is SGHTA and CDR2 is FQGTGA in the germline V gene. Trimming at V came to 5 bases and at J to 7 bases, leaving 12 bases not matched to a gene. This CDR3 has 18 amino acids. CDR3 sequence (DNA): TGTGCCAGCAGCCGACCGGGACTAGCGGGGGGCTTCTTTAATGAGCAGTTCTTC. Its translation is CASSRPGLAGGFFNEQFF.

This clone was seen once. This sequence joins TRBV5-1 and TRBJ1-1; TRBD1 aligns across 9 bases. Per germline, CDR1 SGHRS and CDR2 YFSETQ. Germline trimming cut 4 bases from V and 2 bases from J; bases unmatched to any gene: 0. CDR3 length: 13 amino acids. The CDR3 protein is CASSTGGNTEAFF. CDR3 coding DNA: TGCGCCAGCAGCACAGGGGGCAACACTGAAGCTTTCTTT.

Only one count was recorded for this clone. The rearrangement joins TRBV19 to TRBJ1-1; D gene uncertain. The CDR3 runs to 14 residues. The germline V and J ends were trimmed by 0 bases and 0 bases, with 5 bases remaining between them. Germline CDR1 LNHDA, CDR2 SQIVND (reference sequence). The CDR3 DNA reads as TGTGCCAGTAGTATAGAGGGGTTGAACACTGAAGCTTTCTTT. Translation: CASSIEGLNTEAFF.

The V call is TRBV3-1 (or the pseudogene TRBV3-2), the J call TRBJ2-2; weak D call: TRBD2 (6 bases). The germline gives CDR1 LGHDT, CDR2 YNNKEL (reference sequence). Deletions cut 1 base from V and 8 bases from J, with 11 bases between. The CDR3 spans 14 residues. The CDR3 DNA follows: TGTGCCAGCAGCCAAGCCGGGGGAATTGGGGAGCTGTTTTTT. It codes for CASSQAGGIGELFF.

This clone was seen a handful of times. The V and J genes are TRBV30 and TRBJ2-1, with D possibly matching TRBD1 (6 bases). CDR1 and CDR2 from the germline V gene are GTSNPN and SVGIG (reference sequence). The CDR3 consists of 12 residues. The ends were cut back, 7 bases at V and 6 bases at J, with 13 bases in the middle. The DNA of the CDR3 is TGTGCCTCACAGGGATTCGGCAATGAGCAGTTCTTC. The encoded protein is CASQGFGNEQFF.

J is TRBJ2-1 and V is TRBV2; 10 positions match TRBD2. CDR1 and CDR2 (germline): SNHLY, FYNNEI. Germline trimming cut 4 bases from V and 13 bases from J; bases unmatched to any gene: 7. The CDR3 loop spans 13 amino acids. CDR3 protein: CASSVGLAGVQFF. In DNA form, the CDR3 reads TGTGCCAGCAGTGTAGGGCTAGCGGGAGTTCAGTTCTTC.

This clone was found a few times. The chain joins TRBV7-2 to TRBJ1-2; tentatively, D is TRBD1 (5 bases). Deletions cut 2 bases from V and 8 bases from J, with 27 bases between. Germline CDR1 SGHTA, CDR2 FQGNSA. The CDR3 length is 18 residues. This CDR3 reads CASSLQGAVGRISYGYTF. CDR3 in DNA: TGTGCCAGCAGCTTACAGGGTGCGGTTGGACGCATTAGCTACGGCTACACCTTC.

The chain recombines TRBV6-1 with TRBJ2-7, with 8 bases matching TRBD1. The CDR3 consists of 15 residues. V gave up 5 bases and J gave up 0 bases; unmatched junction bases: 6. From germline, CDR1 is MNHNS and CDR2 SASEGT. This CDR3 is CASSSRQGSSYEQYF. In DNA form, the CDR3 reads TGTGCCAGCAGTTCACGACAGGGGAGCTCCTACGAGCAGTACTTC.